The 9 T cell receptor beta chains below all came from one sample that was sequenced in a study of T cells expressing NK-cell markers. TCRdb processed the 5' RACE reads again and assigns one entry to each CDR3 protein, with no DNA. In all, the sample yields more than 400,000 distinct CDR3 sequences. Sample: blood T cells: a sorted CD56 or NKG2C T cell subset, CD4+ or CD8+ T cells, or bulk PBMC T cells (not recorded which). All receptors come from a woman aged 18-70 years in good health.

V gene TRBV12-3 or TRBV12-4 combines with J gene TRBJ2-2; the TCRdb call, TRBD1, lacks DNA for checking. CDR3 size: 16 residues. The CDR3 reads CASSPRGTGRTGELFF.

The CDR3 reads CASSFGTESYNEQFF. The chain has TRBV12-3 or TRBV12-4 and TRBJ2-1; without DNA, the TCRdb call of TRBD1 cannot be checked. The CDR3 sequence is 15 residues long.

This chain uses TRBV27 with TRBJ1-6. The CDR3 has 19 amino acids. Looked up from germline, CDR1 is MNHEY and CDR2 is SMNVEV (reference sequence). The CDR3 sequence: CASSLVTPSSRSYNSPLHF.

The chain's CDR3 is CSAPGGGANYGYTF. V is TRBV20-1 and J is TRBJ1-2; TCRdb's D call of TRBD1 is untestable without DNA. The CDR3 is made up of 14 amino acids. Germline CDR1 and CDR2: DFQATT and SNEGSKA (reference sequence).

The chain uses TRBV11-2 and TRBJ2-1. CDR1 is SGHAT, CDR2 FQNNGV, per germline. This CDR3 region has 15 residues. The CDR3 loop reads CASSFLRGSYNEQFF.

CDR3 loop: CASSPGQGRAEAFF. The chain carries TRBV5-1 and TRBJ1-1; as DNA is missing, the TRBD1 call by TCRdb cannot be tested. The CDR3 runs to 14 residues. Germline lookup yields CDR1 SGHRS and CDR2 YFSETQ.

CDR3 amino acids: CASSLASGGGYGYTF. The chain couples TRBV5-5 to TRBJ1-2; the TRBD1 assignment by TCRdb is unverifiable without DNA. The CDR3 loop spans 15 amino acids. Germline V lookup: CDR1 SGHKS, CDR2 YYEKEE (reference sequence). Full variable domain (rest looked up from reference TRBV5-5 and TRBJ1-2): DAGVTQSPTHLIKTRGQQVTLRCSPISGHKSVSWYQQVLGQGPQFIFQYYEKEERGRGNFPDRFSARQFPNYSSELNVNALLLGDSALYLCASSLASGGGYGYTFGSGTRLTVV.

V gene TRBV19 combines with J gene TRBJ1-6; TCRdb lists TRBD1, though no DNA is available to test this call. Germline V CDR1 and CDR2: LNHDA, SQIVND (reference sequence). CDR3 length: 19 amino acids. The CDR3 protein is CASSIFRGYGEAYNSPLHF.

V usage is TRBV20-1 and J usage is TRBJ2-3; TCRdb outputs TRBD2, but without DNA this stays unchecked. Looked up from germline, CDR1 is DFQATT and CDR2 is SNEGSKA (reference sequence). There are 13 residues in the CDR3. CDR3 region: CSALSGSTDTQYF.